The 29 T cell receptor beta chains presented below share a single source sample, sequenced in a study of PD-L1 blockade in urothelial cancer. Time point defined: pretreatment peripheral blood. Using immunoSEQ multiplex PCR, the repertoire was profiled, and TCRdb retains in-frame clones only, with some absent. The table records fewer than 65,000 clones, 87% of them present only once. The material sequenced was PBMCs, taken around atezolizumab (anti-PD-L1) treatment. Receptors originate from a woman aged 55-70 years with urothelial cancer.

This chain joins TRBV7-6 and TRBJ2-3, with TRBD2 matching over 7 bases. Germline trimming cut 1 base from V and 3 bases from J; bases unmatched to any gene: 4. The CDR3 loop spans 15 amino acids. Germline V gene sequence: CDR1 SGHVS, CDR2 FNYEAQ. The CDR3 DNA is TGTGCCAGCAGCTTAGGGGGGGGTGGAACAGATACGCAGTATTTT. Its protein product is CASSLGGGGTDTQYF.

This clone was detected once. This chain links TRBV6-4 with TRBJ2-3, with 7 positions matching TRBD1. Per the germline V gene, CDR1 is MRHNA and CDR2 is SNTAGT. The CDR3 sequence is 13 residues long. V shed 3 bases, J shed 8 bases, and the junction held 5 bases outside the gene matches. CDR3 sequence: CASSDDRVGTQYF. CDR3 DNA: TGTGCCAGCAGTGATGACAGGGTCGGTACGCAGTATTTT.

This clone appeared a single time. J is TRBJ2-7 and V is TRBV5-1; 7 bases agree with TRBD2. Losses at the gene ends were 2 bases for V and 4 bases for J; bases not matched to a gene: 9. The V gene's germline CDR1 is SGHRS and CDR2 YFSETQ. This CDR3 is built from 15 residues. CDR3 in amino acids: CASSLAPGTTYEQYF. The CDR3 DNA reads TGCGCCAGCAGCTTAGCGCCAGGGACTACTTACGAGCAGTACTTC.

V usage is TRBV7-8 and J usage is TRBJ1-1; possible D gene TRBD1, 5 bases. The germline V gene encodes CDR1 SGHVS and CDR2 FQNEAQ. Trimming removed 4 bases from V and 1 base from J, with 10 bases in between. This CDR3 comprises 14 residues. CDR3 loop: CASSSGGSNTEAFF. The CDR3 coding sequence is TGTGCCAGCAGCTCGGGGGGTTCGAACACTGAAGCTTTCTTT.

The gene calls are TRBV6-1 and TRBJ1-4, with 9 bases identical to TRBD1. Germline V gene lookup returns CDR1 MNHNS and CDR2 SASEGT. Trimming took 4 bases from V and 7 from J; bases not matched to a gene: 7. The CDR3 runs 15 residues. CDR3 in amino acids: CASSGYGTGSEKLFF. In DNA, the CDR3 is TGTGCCAGCAGTGGCTACGGGACAGGGTCTGAAAAACTGTTTTTT.

The chain combines TRBV13 with TRBJ2-7; a possible D gene is TRBD2 (6 bases). This CDR3 is built from 15 residues. CDR1 and CDR2 (germline): PRHDT, FYEKMQ (reference sequence). Trimming took off 2 bases at V and 6 bases at J, with 17 bases between the two ends. CDR3 loop: CASSLSTRNSGEQYF. The CDR3 region has the DNA TGTGCCAGCAGCTTATCGACTAGAAATTCAGGCGAGCAGTACTTC.

The chain couples TRBV7-9 to TRBJ2-2; the match to TRBD1 covers 10 bases. Germline V gene lookup returns CDR1 SEHNR and CDR2 FQNEAQ (reference sequence). This CDR3 is 15 amino acids long. Trimming removed 3 bases from V and 2 bases from J; junction bases left unmatched: 0. CDR3 in DNA: TGTGCCAGCAGCTTGACAGGGGGCAACACCGGGGAGCTGTTTTTT. Its protein product is CASSLTGGNTGELFF.

This rearrangement joins TRBV2 to TRBJ2-6, with D tentatively TRBD1 (5 bases). Germline CDR1 reads SNHLY; CDR2 reads FYNNEI. The CDR3 covers 15 residues. V was pared by 6 bases and J by 0 bases, with 9 bases between. This CDR3 is CASRKTVSGANVLTF. The DNA of the CDR3 is TGTGCCAGCAGGAAGACAGTCTCTGGGGCCAACGTCCTGACTTTC.

The rearrangement uses TRBV7-2 and TRBJ1-1; 8 nucleotides align to TRBD1. Germline V gene sequence: CDR1 SGHTA, CDR2 FQGNSA. V shed 1 base and J 0 bases; nucleotides not matched to a gene: 4. CDR3 size: 16 residues. CDR3 sequence (DNA): TGTGCCAGCAGCTTAGGGACAGGGTTTCTGAACACTGAAGCTTTCTTT. It specifies CASSLGTGFLNTEAFF.

This clone was counted only a few times. The rearrangement uses TRBV7-9 and TRBJ1-4; no clear D. V lost 4 bases and J 8 bases, leaving 8 bases between the germline ends. The CDR3 has 12 residues. CDR1 is SEHNR, CDR2 FQNEAQ, per germline (reference sequence). The CDR3, as DNA: TGTGCCAGCAGCTACAATATAGAAAAACTGTTTTTT. Translated, it gives CASSYNIEKLFF. Combining the CDR3 with reference TRBV7-9 and TRBJ1-4 gives the whole variable domain DTGVSQNPRHKITKRGQNVTFRCDPISEHNRLYWYRQTLGQGPEFLTYFQNEAQLEKSRLLSDRFSAERPKGSFSTLEIQRTEQGDSAMYLCASSYNIEKLFFGSGTQLSVL.

The rearrangement uses TRBV19 and TRBJ1-5; 10 positions agree with TRBD1. The germline V gene encodes CDR1 LNHDA and CDR2 SQIVND (reference sequence). The CDR3 is 19 amino acids. J gave up 0 bases and V 3 bases, and 11 bases lay outside the gene matches. The CDR3 is CASSIRDRGRQVSNQPQHF. DNA of the CDR3: TGTGCCAGTAGTATTCGGGACAGGGGAAGGCAAGTTAGCAATCAGCCCCAGCATTTT.

The chain is built from TRBV4-1 and TRBJ1-4, with D tentatively TRBD1 (5 bases). Per the germline V gene, CDR1 is MGHRA and CDR2 is YSYEKL. CDR3 length: 13 amino acids. V lost 3 bases and J 7 bases, leaving 9 bases between the germline ends. This chain's CDR3 is CASSQFRGEKLFF. CDR3 bases: TGCGCCAGCAGCCAGTTTAGGGGTGAAAAACTGTTTTTT.

In this sample, this clone turned up a few times. The chain carries TRBV19 and TRBJ1-2, with a weak D call TRBD1 (5 bases). CDR1 and CDR2 from the germline V gene are LNHDA and SQIVND (reference sequence). The CDR3 has 12 amino acids. V lost 5 bases, J lost 5 bases, and 9 bases lay in between. The CDR3 region is CASSPEGYGYTF. In nucleotides, the CDR3 is TGTGCCAGTAGTCCGGAGGGGTATGGCTACACCTTC.

Many counts were recorded for this clone. This chain links TRBV4-3 with TRBJ1-1; D gene uncertain. V dropped 0 bases and J dropped 0 bases, with 5 bases sitting between them. Per the germline V gene, CDR1 is LGHNA and CDR2 is YSLEER. The CDR3 consists of 14 residues. CDR3 residues: CASSQETLNTEAFF. The CDR3 DNA reads TGCGCCAGCAGCCAAGAGACATTGAACACTGAAGCTTTCTTT.

The J gene is TRBJ2-7, the V gene TRBV7-3; no definite D call. Germline CDR1 reads SGHTA; CDR2 reads FQGTGA. This CDR3 is built from 13 residues. The V gene lost 1 base and the J gene lost 6 bases, with 10 bases spanning the gap. The CDR3 region is CASSLNPQSEQYF. Written as DNA, the CDR3 is TGTGCCAGCAGCTTAAATCCCCAGTCCGAGCAGTACTTC.

CDR3: CASSQQGDEQYF. The CDR3 nucleotides are TGTGCCAGCAGTCAACAGGGGGACGAGCAGTACTTC. This sequence joins TRBV6-6 and TRBJ2-7; 8 positions match TRBD1. J lost 5 bases, V lost 5 bases, and 2 bases had no gene match. The CDR3 totals 12 residues. Germline V gives CDR1 MNHNY, CDR2 SVGAGI (reference sequence).

The V call is TRBV10-3, the J call TRBJ2-2; the D gene is possibly TRBD1 (5 bases). CDR1 and CDR2 from the germline V gene are ENHRY and SYGVKD. The CDR3 covers 15 residues. Trimming removed 7 bases at V and 1 base at J, with 13 bases between. The CDR3 spells CAIIQVPGNTGELFF. For the CDR3, the DNA is TGTGCCATCATACAGGTCCCAGGGAACACCGGGGAGCTGTTTTTT.

The chain links TRBV5-4 to TRBJ1-4; 7 nucleotides line up with TRBD1. CDR1 is SGHNT and CDR2 is YYREEE in the germline V gene (reference sequence). The CDR3 totals 15 residues. J was trimmed by 4 bases and V by 0 bases; bases with no gene match: 3. This chain's CDR3 is CASSLAGTVNEKLFF. DNA of the CDR3: TGTGCCAGCAGCTTGGCAGGGACAGTTAATGAAAAACTGTTTTTT.

The CDR3 sequence: CASAGNTEAFF. CDR3 coding DNA: TGTGCCAGCGCAGGGAACACTGAAGCTTTCTTT. V gene TRBV14 combines with J gene TRBJ1-1; D gene unclear. The V gene's germline CDR1 is SGHDN and CDR2 FVKESK. This CDR3 is 11 amino acids long. V shed 8 bases and J shed 1 base, with 5 bases lying between them.

The chain links TRBV5-4 to TRBJ2-2; 10 bases match TRBD2. The CDR3 contains 15 residues. V dropped 2 bases and J dropped 4; count of bases not matched to a gene: 2. The germline V gene has CDR1 SGHNT and CDR2 YYREEE (reference sequence). CDR3 in DNA: TGTGCCAGCAGCTTTAGCGGGAGGTCCACCGGGGAGCTGTTTTTT. Its protein product is CASSFSGRSTGELFF. Together with reference TRBV5-4 and TRBJ2-2, the CDR3 gives the full variable domain: ETGVTQSPTHLIKTRGQQVTLRCSSQSGHNTVSWYQQALGQGPQFIFQYYREEENGRGNFPPRFSGLQFPNYSSELNVNALELDDSALYLCASSFSGRSTGELFFGEGSRLTVL.

The chain joins TRBV5-1 to TRBJ2-1; perhaps TRBD2 as D (5 bases). With 0 bases removed from V and 7 bases from J, the gap between germline ends came to 11 bases. There are 14 residues in the CDR3. Germline V gives CDR1 SGHRS, CDR2 YFSETQ. CDR3 DNA: TGCGCCAGCAGCTTGGGGACTGCTTTAAATGAGCAGTTCTTC. It specifies CASSLGTALNEQFF.

By sample share, this clone is large. The V gene is TRBV11-2, the J gene TRBJ2-2; possible D gene TRBD2, 7 bases. The V end was cut by 0 bases, the J end by 4 bases, with 12 bases between. The CDR3 is made up of 16 amino acids. Germline-derived CDR1 and CDR2 are SGHAT and FQNNGV. CDR3 sequence reads: CASSLEGGEFTGELFF. The CDR3 DNA reads as TGTGCCAGCAGCTTAGAAGGGGGGGAGTTCACCGGGGAGCTGTTTTTT.

In this sample, this clone turned up once. The gene calls are TRBV27 and TRBJ2-7, with a tentative D call TRBD1 (6 bases). This CDR3 has 14 amino acids. Per germline, CDR1 MNHEY and CDR2 SMNVEV (reference sequence). V was clipped by 5 bases and J by 6 bases, with 17 bases between them. The CDR3 is CASSALGHSGEQYF. DNA of the CDR3: TGTGCCAGCAGTGCCCTGGGACATTCTGGCGAGCAGTACTTC.

The chain combines TRBV7-2 with TRBJ1-5; D is possibly TRBD1 (5 bases). The germline V and J ends were trimmed by 1 base and 3 bases, with 13 bases remaining between them. Germline-derived CDR1 and CDR2 are SGHTA and FQGNSA. The CDR3 covers 16 residues. The chain's CDR3 is CASSLDRGGANQPQHF. For the CDR3, the DNA is TGTGCCAGCAGCTTAGATCGGGGAGGGGCCAATCAGCCCCAGCATTTT.

The chain couples TRBV7-3 to TRBJ2-3, with D perhaps TRBD2 (6 bases). The germline CDR1 and CDR2 sequences are SGHTA and FQGTGA. V shed 5 bases and J shed 5 bases, with 14 bases lying between them. The CDR3 covers 14 residues. CDR3 sequence (DNA): TGTGCCAGCAGCCTTGCGACTAGAGGAGATACGCAGTATTTT. Amino acids: CASSLATRGDTQYF.

CDR3 coding DNA: TGTGCCAGCAGCTTGGTGGGACTAGCGGGAGGTTATGAGCAGTTCTTC. This gives the protein CASSLVGLAGGYEQFF. The chain joins TRBV5-6 to TRBJ2-1, with 15 bases lining up with TRBD2. The J segment lost 8 bases and the V segment lost 0 bases, leaving 3 bases of the junction unmatched. This CDR3 region has 16 residues. CDR1 is SGHDT, CDR2 YYEEEE, per germline.

This chain connects TRBV7-2 to TRBJ1-1; TRBD1 matches at 7 bases. The CDR3 is 15 residues long. With 2 bases clipped from V and 0 bases from J, the junction kept 3 bases outside the gene matches. Germline CDR1 is SGHTA and CDR2 is FQGNSA. The CDR3 spells CASSLFGTVNTEAFF. Written as DNA, the CDR3 is TGTGCCAGCAGCTTATTTGGGACAGTGAACACTGAAGCTTTCTTT.

The V and J genes are TRBV27 and TRBJ1-1; tentatively, D is TRBD1 (6 bases). The CDR3 loop spans 13 amino acids. Trimming removed 2 bases from V and 3 bases from J, with 7 bases in between. The germline CDR1 and CDR2 sequences are MNHEY and SMNVEV (reference sequence). The CDR3 DNA follows: TGTGCCAGCAGTTTAGAGGGGGACACTGAAGCTTTCTTT. Protein: CASSLEGDTEAFF.

This chain joins TRBV7-2 and TRBJ2-1, with 13 bases matching TRBD2. There are 16 residues in the CDR3. CDR1 and CDR2 from the germline V gene are SGHTA and FQGNSA. The trim removed 1 base at V and 5 bases at J, leaving 2 bases unmatched. The chain's CDR3 is CASSLGLAGGNNEQFF. CDR3 DNA sequence: TGTGCCAGCAGCTTAGGACTAGCGGGGGGTAACAATGAGCAGTTCTTC.